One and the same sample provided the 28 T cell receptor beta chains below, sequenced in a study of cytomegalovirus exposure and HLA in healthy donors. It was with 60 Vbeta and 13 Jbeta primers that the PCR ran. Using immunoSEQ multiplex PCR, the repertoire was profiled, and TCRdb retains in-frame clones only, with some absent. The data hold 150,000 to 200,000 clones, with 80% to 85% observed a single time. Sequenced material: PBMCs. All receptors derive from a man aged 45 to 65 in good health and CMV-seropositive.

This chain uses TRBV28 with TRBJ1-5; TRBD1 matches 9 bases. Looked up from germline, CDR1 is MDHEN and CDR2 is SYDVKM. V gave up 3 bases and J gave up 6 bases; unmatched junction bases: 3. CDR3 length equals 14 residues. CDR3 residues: CASSFLTGGQPQHF. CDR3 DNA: TGTGCCAGCAGTTTCTTGACAGGGGGTCAGCCCCAGCATTTT. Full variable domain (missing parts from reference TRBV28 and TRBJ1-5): DVKVTQSSRYLVKRTGEKVFLECVQDMDHENMFWYRQDPGLGLRLIYFSYDVKMKEKGDIPEGYSVSREKKERFSLILESASTNQTSMYLCASSFLTGGQPQHFGDGTRLSIL.

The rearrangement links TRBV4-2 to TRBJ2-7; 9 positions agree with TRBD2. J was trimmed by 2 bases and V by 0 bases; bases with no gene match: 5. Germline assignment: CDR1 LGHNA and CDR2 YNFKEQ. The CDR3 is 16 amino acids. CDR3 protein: CASSQDLAGGAYEQYF. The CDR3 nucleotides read TGTGCCAGCAGCCAAGATCTGGCGGGGGGGGCCTACGAGCAGTACTTC.

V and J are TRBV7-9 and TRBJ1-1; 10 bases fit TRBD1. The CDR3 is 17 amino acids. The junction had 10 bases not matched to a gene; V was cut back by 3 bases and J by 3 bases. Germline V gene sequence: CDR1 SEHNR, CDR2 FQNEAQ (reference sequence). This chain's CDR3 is CASSFSRDRGLYTEAFF. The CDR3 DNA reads TGTGCCAGCAGCTTTTCCCGGGACAGGGGATTGTACACTGAAGCTTTCTTT.

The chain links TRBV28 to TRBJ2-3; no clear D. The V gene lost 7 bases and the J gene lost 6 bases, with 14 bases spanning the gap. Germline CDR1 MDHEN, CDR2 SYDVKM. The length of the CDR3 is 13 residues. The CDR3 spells CASTPSRVDTQYF. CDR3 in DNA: TGTGCCAGCACCCCATCCCGGGTGGATACGCAGTATTTT.

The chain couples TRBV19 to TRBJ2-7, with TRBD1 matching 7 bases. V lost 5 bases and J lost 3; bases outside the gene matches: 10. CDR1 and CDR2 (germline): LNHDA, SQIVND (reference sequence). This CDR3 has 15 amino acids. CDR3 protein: CASSVPGQSFYEQYF. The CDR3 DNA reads TGTGCCAGTAGTGTTCCGGGACAGAGTTTCTACGAGCAGTACTTC. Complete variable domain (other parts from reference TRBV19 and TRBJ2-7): DGGITQSPKYLFRKEGQNVTLSCEQNLNHDAMYWYRQDPGQGLRLIYYSQIVNDFQKGDIAEGYSVSREKKESFPLTVTSAQKNPTAFYLCASSVPGQSFYEQYFGPGTRLTVT.

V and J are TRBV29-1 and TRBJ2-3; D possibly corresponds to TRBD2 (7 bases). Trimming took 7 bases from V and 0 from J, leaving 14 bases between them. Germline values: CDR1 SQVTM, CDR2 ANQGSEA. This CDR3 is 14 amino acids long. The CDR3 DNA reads TGCAGCGCCCGAAAGGGGGGGAGCACAGATACGCAGTATTTT. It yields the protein CSARKGGSTDTQYF.

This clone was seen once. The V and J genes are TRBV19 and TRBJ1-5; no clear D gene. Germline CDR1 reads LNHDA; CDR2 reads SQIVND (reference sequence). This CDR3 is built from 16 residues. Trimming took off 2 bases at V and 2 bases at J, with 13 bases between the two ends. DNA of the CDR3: TGTGCCAGTAGTATACCCGGCAGGTGGGGCAATCAGCCCCAGCATTTT. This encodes CASSIPGRWGNQPQHF.

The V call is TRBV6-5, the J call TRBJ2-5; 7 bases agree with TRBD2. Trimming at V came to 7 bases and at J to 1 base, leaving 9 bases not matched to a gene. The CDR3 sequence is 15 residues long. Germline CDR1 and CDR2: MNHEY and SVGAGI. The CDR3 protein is CASKKRTSAQETQYF. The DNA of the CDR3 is TGTGCCAGCAAAAAACGCACTAGCGCCCAAGAGACCCAGTACTTC.

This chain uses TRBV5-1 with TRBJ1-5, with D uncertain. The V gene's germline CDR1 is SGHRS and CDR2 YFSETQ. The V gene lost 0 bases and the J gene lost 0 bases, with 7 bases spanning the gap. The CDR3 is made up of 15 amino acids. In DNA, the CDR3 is TGCGCCAGCAGCTTGGGATCAGATAGCAATCAGCCCCAGCATTTT. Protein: CASSLGSDSNQPQHF.

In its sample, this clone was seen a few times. Written as DNA, the CDR3 is TGCGCCAGCAGCATGACAGCAAATTCACCCCTCCACTTT. It codes for CASSMTANSPLHF. The gene calls are TRBV5-1 and TRBJ1-6, with a possible D match to TRBD1 (5 bases). Between the trimmed V and J ends, which lost 4 bases and 7 bases, there was a span of 9 bases. The CDR3 has 13 amino acids. The germline V gene encodes CDR1 SGHRS and CDR2 YFSETQ.

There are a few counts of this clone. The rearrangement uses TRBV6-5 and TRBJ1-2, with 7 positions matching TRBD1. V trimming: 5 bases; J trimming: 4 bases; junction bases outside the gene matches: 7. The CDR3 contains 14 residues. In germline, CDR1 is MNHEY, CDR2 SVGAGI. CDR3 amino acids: CASSEGQGGYGYTF. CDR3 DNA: TGTGCCAGCAGTGAGGGCCAGGGGGGCTATGGCTACACCTTC.

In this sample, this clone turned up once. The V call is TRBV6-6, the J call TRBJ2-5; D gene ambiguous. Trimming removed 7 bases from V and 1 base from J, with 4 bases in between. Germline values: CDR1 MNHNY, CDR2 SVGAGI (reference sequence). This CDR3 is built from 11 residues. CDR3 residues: CASTSQETQYF. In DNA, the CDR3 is TGTGCCAGCACCAGCCAAGAGACCCAGTACTTC.

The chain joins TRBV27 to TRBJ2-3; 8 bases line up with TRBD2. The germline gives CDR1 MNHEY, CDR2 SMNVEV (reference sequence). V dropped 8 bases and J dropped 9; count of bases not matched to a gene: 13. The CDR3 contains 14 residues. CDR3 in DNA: TGTGCCAGCTCCAAAGAAGCGGGAGTGGGGACGCAGTATTTT. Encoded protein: CASSKEAGVGTQYF.

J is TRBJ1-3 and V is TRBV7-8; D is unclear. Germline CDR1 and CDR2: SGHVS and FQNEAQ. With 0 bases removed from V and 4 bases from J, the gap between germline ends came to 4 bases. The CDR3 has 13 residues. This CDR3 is CASSLAEGNTIYF. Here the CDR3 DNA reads TGTGCCAGCAGCTTAGCGGAGGGAAACACCATATATTTT.

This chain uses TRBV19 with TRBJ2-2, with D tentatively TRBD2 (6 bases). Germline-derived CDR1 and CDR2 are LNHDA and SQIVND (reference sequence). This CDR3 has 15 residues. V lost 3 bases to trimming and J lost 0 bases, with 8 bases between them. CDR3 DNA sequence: TGTGCCAGTAGTATGTGGGGGGCGAACACCGGGGAGCTGTTTTTT. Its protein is CASSMWGANTGELFF.

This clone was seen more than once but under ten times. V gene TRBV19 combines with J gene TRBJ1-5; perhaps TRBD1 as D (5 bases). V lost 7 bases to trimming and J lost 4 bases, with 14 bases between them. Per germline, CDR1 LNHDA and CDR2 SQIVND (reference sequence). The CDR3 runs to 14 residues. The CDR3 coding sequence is TGTGCCAGTAACCTCCGGGGACTTAATCAGCCCCAGCATTTT. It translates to CASNLRGLNQPQHF.

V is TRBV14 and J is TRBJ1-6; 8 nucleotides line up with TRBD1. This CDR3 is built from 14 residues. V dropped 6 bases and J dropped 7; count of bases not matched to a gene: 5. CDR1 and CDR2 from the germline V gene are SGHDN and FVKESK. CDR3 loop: CASRPGGTNSPLHF. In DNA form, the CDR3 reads TGTGCCAGCAGGCCAGGGGGCACGAATTCACCCCTCCACTTT.

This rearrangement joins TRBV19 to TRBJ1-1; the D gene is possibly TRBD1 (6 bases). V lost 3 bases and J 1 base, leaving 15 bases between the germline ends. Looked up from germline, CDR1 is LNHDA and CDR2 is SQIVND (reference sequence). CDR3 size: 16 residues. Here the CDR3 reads CASSIAQGWTNTEAFF. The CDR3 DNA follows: TGTGCCAGTAGTATCGCTCAGGGGTGGACGAACACTGAAGCTTTCTTT. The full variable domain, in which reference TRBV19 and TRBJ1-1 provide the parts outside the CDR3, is DGGITQSPKYLFRKEGQNVTLSCEQNLNHDAMYWYRQDPGQGLRLIYYSQIVNDFQKGDIAEGYSVSREKKESFPLTVTSAQKNPTAFYLCASSIAQGWTNTEAFFGQGTRLTVV.

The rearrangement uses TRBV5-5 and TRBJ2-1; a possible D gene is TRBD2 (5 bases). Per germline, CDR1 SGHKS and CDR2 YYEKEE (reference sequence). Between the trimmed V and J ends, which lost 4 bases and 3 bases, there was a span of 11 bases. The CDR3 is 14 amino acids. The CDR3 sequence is CASSKGELYNEQFF. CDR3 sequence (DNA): TGTGCCAGCAGCAAGGGAGAGCTCTACAATGAGCAGTTCTTC.

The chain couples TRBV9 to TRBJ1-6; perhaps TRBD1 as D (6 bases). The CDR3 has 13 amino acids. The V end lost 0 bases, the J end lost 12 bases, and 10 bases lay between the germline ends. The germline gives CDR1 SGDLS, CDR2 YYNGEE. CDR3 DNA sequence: TGTGCCAGCAGCGTAGAGAGGGGGGGACCCCTCCACTTT. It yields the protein CASSVERGGPLHF.

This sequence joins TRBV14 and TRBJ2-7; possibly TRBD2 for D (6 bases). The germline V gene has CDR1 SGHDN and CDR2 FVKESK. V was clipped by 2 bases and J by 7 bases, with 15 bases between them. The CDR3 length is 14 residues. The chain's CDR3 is CASSQPGTPWEQYF. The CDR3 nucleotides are TGTGCCAGCAGCCAACCCGGGACTCCCTGGGAGCAGTACTTC.

CDR3 amino acids: CASSDSEGQGRPLHF. In DNA form, the CDR3 reads TGTGCCAGCAGTGACTCGGAGGGTCAAGGGAGACCCCTCCACTTT. The V call is TRBV6-4, the J call TRBJ1-6; D remains ambiguous. Looked up from germline, CDR1 is MRHNA and CDR2 is SNTAGT. V lost 0 bases and J 12 bases, leaving 15 bases between the germline ends. This CDR3 region has 15 residues.

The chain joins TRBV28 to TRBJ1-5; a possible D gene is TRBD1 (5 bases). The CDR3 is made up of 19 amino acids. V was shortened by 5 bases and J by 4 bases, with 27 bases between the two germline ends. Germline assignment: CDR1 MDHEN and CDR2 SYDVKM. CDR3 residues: CASSLGFRAGFQSNQPQHF. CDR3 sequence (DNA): TGTGCCAGCAGTCTTGGGTTCCGAGCAGGGTTTCAGTCTAATCAGCCCCAGCATTTT. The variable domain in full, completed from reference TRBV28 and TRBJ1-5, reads DVKVTQSSRYLVKRTGEKVFLECVQDMDHENMFWYRQDPGLGLRLIYFSYDVKMKEKGDIPEGYSVSREKKERFSLILESASTNQTSMYLCASSLGFRAGFQSNQPQHFGDGTRLSIL.

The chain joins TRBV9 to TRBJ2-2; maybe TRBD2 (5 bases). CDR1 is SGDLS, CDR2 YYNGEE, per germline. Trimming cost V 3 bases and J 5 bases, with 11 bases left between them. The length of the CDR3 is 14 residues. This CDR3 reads CASSAGGETGELFF. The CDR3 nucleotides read TGTGCCAGCAGCGCAGGAGGTGAAACCGGGGAGCTGTTTTTT.

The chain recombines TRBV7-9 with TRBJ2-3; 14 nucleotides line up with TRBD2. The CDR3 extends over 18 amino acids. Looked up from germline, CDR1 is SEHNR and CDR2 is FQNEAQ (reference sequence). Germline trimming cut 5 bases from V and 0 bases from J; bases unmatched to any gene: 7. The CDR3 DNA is TGTGCCAGCAGCCCAGGACTAGCGGGAGGCACTAGCACAGATACGCAGTATTTT. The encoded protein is CASSPGLAGGTSTDTQYF.

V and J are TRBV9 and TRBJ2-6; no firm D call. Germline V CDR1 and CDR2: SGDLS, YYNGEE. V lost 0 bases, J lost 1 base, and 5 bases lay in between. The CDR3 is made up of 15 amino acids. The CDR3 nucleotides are TGTGCCAGCAGCGTAGCAGGATCTGGGGCCAACGTCCTGACTTTC. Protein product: CASSVAGSGANVLTF.

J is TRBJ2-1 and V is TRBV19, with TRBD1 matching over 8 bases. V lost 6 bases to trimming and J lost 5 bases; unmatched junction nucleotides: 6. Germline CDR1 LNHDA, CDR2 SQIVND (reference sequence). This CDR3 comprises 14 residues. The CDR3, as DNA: TGTGCCAGTAGGCTACCGGGACAGGACAATGAGCAGTTCTTC. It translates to CASRLPGQDNEQFF.

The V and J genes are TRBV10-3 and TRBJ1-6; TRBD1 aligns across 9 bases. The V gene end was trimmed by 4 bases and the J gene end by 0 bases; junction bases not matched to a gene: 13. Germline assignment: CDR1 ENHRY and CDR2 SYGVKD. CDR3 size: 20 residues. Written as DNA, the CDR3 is TGTGCCATCAGTGTAGTGGGACAGGGAAACCTGAGCTCCTATAATTCACCCCTCCACTTT. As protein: CAISVVGQGNLSSYNSPLHF.